This T cell receptor beta chain was sequenced for a study of blood T cell repertoires in COVID-19. Study as a whole: COVID-19 samples from acute and convalescent phases originated in the United States, Italy and Spain. In each case, the material was cDNA or gDNA derived from T cells, B-cell-depleted T cells, or PBMCs.

Original processing notes: Estimates of nucleated cell counts were drawn from the amplification of reference gene primers. Data came from immunoSEQ multiplex PCR; TCRdb stores just in-frame clones and leaves some out. The V and J calls and clone size were taken over from that table, and D and trimming were inferred from the DNA. This sample yields more than 85,000 clones, of which around 84% are seen a single time; about 3% belongs to the top ten. V gave up 0 bases and J gave up 12 bases, with 19 bases separating them. Germline V gene lookup returns CDR1 SGHRS and CDR2 YFSETQ. The CDR3 has 15 amino acids.

This clonotype was obtained from a man aged 45 to 65 with active or convalescent COVID-19. The chain carries TRBV5-1 and TRBJ2-1; D may be TRBD1 (5 bases). Material for sequencing was peripheral blood. The CDR3 DNA sequence: TGCGCCAGCAGCTTGGACAACTACAGGACCTCTTGGCAGTTCTTC. It specifies CASSLDNYRTSWQFF.